The 2 T cell receptor beta chains presented below share a single source sample, sequenced in a study of blood T cell repertoires in COVID-19. Clones were read by immunoSEQ multiplex PCR, and TCRdb kept only the in-frame ones, dropping some. In the table there are around 260,000 clones, about 91% of which are singletons. The sample comprised peripheral blood. The receptor source for this set is a person between 18 and 30 years old with COVID-19, enrolled during active disease.

J is TRBJ1-5 and V is TRBV4-1; the D is unclear. CDR1 and CDR2 from the germline V gene are MGHRA and YSYEKL. The CDR3 is 13 amino acids. Trimming pared 1 base from V and 5 bases from J, leaving 6 bases between. The CDR3 loop reads CASSQGDYQPQHF. The CDR3 nucleotides read TGCGCCAGCAGCCAAGGCGATTATCAGCCCCAGCATTTT.

The chain links TRBV10-2 to TRBJ2-7; D perhaps matches TRBD2 (7 bases). Germline V gene sequence: CDR1 WSHSY, CDR2 SAAADI. CDR3 length equals 16 residues. The ends were cut back, 7 bases at V and 5 bases at J, with 24 bases in the middle. Here the CDR3 DNA reads TGCGCCAGCATGGCCACTAGCGCCCCGGGGGCTAACGAGCAGTACTTC. As protein: CASMATSAPGANEQYF.